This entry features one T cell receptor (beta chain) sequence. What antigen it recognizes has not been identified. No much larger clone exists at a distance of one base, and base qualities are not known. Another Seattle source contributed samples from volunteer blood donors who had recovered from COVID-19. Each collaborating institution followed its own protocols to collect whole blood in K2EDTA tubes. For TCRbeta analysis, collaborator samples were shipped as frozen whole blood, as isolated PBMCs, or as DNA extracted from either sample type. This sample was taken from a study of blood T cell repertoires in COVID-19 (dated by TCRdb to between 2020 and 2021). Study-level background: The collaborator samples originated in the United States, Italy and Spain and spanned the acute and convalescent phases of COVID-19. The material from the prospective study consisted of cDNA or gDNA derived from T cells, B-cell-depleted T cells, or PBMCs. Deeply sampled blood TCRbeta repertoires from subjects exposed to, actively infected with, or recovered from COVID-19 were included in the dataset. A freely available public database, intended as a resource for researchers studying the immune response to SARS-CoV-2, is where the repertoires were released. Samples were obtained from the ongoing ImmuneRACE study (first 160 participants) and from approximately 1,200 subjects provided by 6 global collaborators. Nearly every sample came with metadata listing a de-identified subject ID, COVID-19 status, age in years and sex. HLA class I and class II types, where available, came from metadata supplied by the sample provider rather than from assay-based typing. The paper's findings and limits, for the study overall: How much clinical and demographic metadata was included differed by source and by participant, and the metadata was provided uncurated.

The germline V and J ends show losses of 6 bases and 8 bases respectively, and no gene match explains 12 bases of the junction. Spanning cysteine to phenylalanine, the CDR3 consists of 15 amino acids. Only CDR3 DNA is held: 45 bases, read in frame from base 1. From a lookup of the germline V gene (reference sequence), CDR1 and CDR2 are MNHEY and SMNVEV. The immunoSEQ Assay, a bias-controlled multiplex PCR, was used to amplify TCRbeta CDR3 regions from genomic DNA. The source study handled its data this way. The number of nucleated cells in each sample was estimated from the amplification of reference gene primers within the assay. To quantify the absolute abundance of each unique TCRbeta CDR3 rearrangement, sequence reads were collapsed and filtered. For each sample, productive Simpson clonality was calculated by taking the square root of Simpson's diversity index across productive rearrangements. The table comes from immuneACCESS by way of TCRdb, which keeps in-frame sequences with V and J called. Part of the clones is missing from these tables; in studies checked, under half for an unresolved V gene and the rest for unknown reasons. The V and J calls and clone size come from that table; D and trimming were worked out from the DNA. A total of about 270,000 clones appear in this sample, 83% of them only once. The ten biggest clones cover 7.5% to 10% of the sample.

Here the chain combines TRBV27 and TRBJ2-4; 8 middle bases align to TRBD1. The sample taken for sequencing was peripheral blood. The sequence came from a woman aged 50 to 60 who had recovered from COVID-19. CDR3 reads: CASSRKTGQGYIQYF. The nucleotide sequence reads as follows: TGTGCCAGCAGCCGAAAAACCGGACAGGGTTACATTCAGTACTTC.